This is a list of T cell receptor beta chains from one sample in a study of CD8 T cells in Susac syndrome. TCRdb called the immunoSEQ multiplex PCR reads again in MiXCR, with one record for every CDR3 protein. The sample holds more than 95,000 distinct CDR3 sequences, approximately 95% seen once. Sequenced sample: CD8+ T cells from PBMCs. Receptors were obtained from a human donor with multiple sclerosis. CDR3s include the opening cysteine and the closing phenylalanine or tryptophan. D genes are given only for firm matches. Expanded clones get a size class; other rows say once, few or many, or leave the size out.

D gene	V gene	clone size	J gene	CDR3 protein	CDR3 DNA
NA	TRBV27	once	TRBJ2-1	CASRLYNEQFF	TGTGCCAGCAGGTTATACAATGAGCAGTTCTTC
NA	TRBV30	once	TRBJ2-6	CAWSPYPGANVLTF	TGTGCCTGGAGTCCGTACCCAGGGGCCAACGTCCTGACTTTC
TRBD1	TRBV2	NA	TRBJ1-5	CASSVDRGLNQPQHF	TGTGCCAGCAGTGTGGACAGGGGGCTCAATCAGCCCCAGCATTTT
NA	TRBV9	once	TRBJ2-7	CASSPDQGSSYEQYF	TGTGCCAGCAGCCCAGACCAGGGAAGCTCCTACGAGCAGTACTTC
TRBD1	TRBV7-9	NA	TRBJ2-1	CASSPPGQGASNEQFF	TGTGCCAGCAGCCCCCCAGGACAGGGGGCGTCCAATGAGCAGTTCTTC
NA	TRBV6-5	NA	TRBJ1-1	CASTYYHGPEATEAFF	TGTGCCAGCACCTACTATCACGGCCCGGAGGCCACTGAAGCTTTCTTT
TRBD2	TRBV11-1	NA	TRBJ2-5	CASSPDTRLAGGIRQETQYF	TGTGCCAGCAGCCCCGACACAAGACTAGCGGGGGGGATCCGACAAGAGACCCAGTACTTC
TRBD1	TRBV19	once	TRBJ1-1	CASSISRQGLTEAFF	TGTGCCAGTAGTATCTCCCGACAGGGTTTAACTGAAGCTTTCTTT
TRBD1	TRBV14	NA	TRBJ1-1	CASSQGQDGTEAFF	TGTGCCAGCAGCCAGGGACAGGACGGCACTGAAGCTTTCTTT
TRBD2	TRBV20-1	once	TRBJ2-5	CSARGSAGGVVPSETQYF	TGCAGTGCTAGAGGCTCAGCGGGAGGTGTAGTACCATCGGAGACCCAGTACTTC
NA	TRBV6-1	NA	TRBJ2-2	CASSDHPGGRGELFF	TGTGCCAGCAGCGACCATCCGGGGGGCAGGGGGGAGCTGTTTTTT
NA	TRBV12-5	NA	TRBJ1-1	CASGLVEGDTEAFF	TGTGCTAGTGGTTTGGTCGAGGGGGACACTGAAGCTTTCTTT
TRBD1	TRBV12-3/TRBV12-4	NA	TRBJ1-2	CASSTQNRGFTFQF	TGTGCCAGCAGCACACAGAACAGGGGTTTCACCTTTCAGTTC
TRBD1	TRBV5-6	NA	TRBJ1-1	CASSSGTGPAFF	TGTGCCAGCAGCTCCGGGACAGGCCCCGCTTTCTTT
NA	TRBV2	NA	TRBJ1-1	CASLSTVEAFF	TGTGCCAGCCTATCGACGGTTGAAGCTTTCTTT
NA	TRBV30	NA	TRBJ1-2	CAWRVMQINYGYTF	TGTGCCTGGAGAGTTATGCAGATTAACTATGGCTACACCTTC
TRBD1	TRBV19	NA	TRBJ2-7	CASSPRTGRKEQYF	TGTGCCAGTAGTCCCCGGACAGGGAGGAAGGAGCAGTACTTC
NA	TRBV7-9	NA	TRBJ2-2	CASSFWASDTGELFF	TGTGCCAGCAGCTTTTGGGCCAGTGACACCGGGGAGCTGTTTTTT
NA	TRBV7-9	few	TRBJ1-6	CASSNSSYNSPLHF	TGTGCCAGCAGTAATAGCTCCTATAATTCCCCCCTCCACTTT
NA	TRBV5-1	once	TRBJ1-1	CASSLVGVPQNTEAFF	TGCGCCAGCAGCTTGGTAGGGGTCCCCCAGAACACTGAAGCTTTCTTT
NA	TRBV27	NA	TRBJ1-2	CATQGPGVYGYTF	TGTGCCACCCAGGGACCCGGGGTCTATGGCTACACCTTC
TRBD2	TRBV27	NA	TRBJ2-7	CASSLSGSGGSPSSYEQYF	TGTGCCAGCAGTTTATCGGGGAGCGGGGGGTCCCCCTCCTCCTACGAGCAGTACTTC
TRBD1	TRBV11-2	few	TRBJ2-7	CASSSGQGFSYEQYF	TGTGCCAGCAGCTCGGGACAGGGGTTCAGCTACGAGCAGTACTTC
TRBD2	TRBV27	NA	TRBJ2-3	CASSSLIAGPSTDTQYF	TGTGCCAGCAGTTCCCTGATAGCGGGGCCGAGCACAGATACGCAGTATTTT
NA	TRBV9	NA	TRBJ2-7	CASSGGLSYEQYF	TGTGCCAGCAGCGGGGGGCTTTCCTACGAGCAGTACTTC
TRBD2	TRBV23-1	NA	TRBJ2-2	CASSQSSIAGDAGELFF	TGCGCCAGCAGTCAATCGTCGATAGCGGGAGATGCCGGGGAGCTGTTTTTT
NA	TRBV7-6	NA	TRBJ2-1	CASSRGPSSYNEQFF	TGTGCCAGCAGCCGAGGACCGAGCTCCTACAATGAGCAGTTCTTC
NA	TRBV4-1	NA	TRBJ2-1	CASSQDLGISYNEQFF	TGCGCCAGCAGCCAAGATCTCGGGATATCCTACAATGAGCAGTTCTTC
TRBD1	TRBV6-2/TRBV6-3	NA	TRBJ2-2	CASSYSTDRGNTGELFF	TGTGCCAGCAGTTACTCGACCGACAGGGGGAACACCGGGGAGCTGTTTTTT
TRBD1	TRBV5-6	NA	TRBJ1-1	CASSWGQGEAFF	TGTGCCAGCAGTTGGGGACAGGGGGAAGCTTTCTTT
NA	TRBV7-9	NA	TRBJ2-5	CASSQRMQETQYF	TGTGCCAGCAGCCAGAGGATGCAAGAGACCCAGTACTTC
TRBD2	TRBV20-1	NA	TRBJ2-4	CSATGRAGTKNIQYF	TGCAGTGCTACCGGGAGGGCGGGAACCAAAAACATTCAGTACTTC
NA	TRBV9	once	TRBJ1-2	CASSVGISRGYTF	TGTGCCAGCAGCGTCGGCATTTCACGTGGCTACACCTTC
NA	TRBV12-3/TRBV12-4	NA	TRBJ1-6	CASRDRKGLSSPLHF	TGTGCCAGCAGGGATCGGAAGGGGCTGAGTTCACCCCTCCACTTT
TRBD1	TRBV5-1	NA	TRBJ1-2	CASSFDLTGGDYGYTF	TGCGCCAGCAGCTTCGATCTGACAGGGGGGGACTATGGCTACACCTTC